This is a list of T cell receptor beta chains from one sample in a study of identical twins. Each CDR3 protein is one row after TCRdb ran MiXCR on the 5' RACE reads. The sample holds about 250,000 distinct CDR3 sequences; about 8.3% are singletons and the top ten take 2.5% to 3.5%. These data were also filed under a second study, of yellow fever vaccine responses in identical twins.

Sequencing was carried out using CD8+ T cells sorted from blood. The receptors were sampled from a woman aged 18-29 years in good health. CDR3s include the opening cysteine and the closing phenylalanine or tryptophan. The order of the fields is D gene, V gene, clone size, J gene, CDR3 length, CDR3 DNA, CDR3 protein. A D gene is named only where the DNA matches it firmly. Clone size appears in some rows only: once, few, many, or a class for an expanded clone.

NA	TRBV27	few	TRBJ2-7	14	TGTGCCAGCAGTCCCCAGACAGGTTGGCACGAGCAGTACTTC	CASSPQTGWHEQYF
NA	TRBV12-3/TRBV12-4	many	TRBJ1-5	15	TGTGCCAGCAGTCTCCGACAGGAACCCGATCAGCCCCAGCATTTT	CASSLRQEPDQPQHF
NA	TRBV29-1	NA	TRBJ1-1	12	TGCAGCGTTGAGGGACATACCACTGAAGCTTTCTTT	CSVEGHTTEAFF
NA	TRBV6-6	NA	TRBJ2-2	13	TGTGCCAGCAGTTGGGAAGTCACCGGGGAGCTGTTTTTT	CASSWEVTGELFF
NA	TRBV27	NA	TRBJ2-4	16	TGTGCCAGCAGTACACGACAGGAGGGGGGAATTGGCATTCAGTACTTC	CASSTRQEGGIGIQYF
NA	TRBV7-9	few	TRBJ1-1	14	TGTGCCAGCAGCTTAGGGATCGGTGGTACTGAAGCTTTCTTT	CASSLGIGGTEAFF
NA	TRBV24-1	few	TRBJ2-3	14	TGTGCCACCAGTGATCCCCGCGGACTAGATACGCAGTATTTT	CATSDPRGLDTQYF
TRBD1	TRBV16	many	TRBJ1-1	14	TGTGCCAGCAGCGCCGGGACAGGGAGTACTGAAGCTTTCTTT	CASSAGTGSTEAFF
TRBD2	TRBV12-5	few	TRBJ2-7	17	TGTGCTAGTGGTTTGTCAACGGGACTAGATTTATATTACGAGCAGTACTTC	CASGLSTGLDLYYEQYF
NA	TRBV10-3	once	TRBJ1-1	13	TGTGCCACTTTGAAGGGCATGAACACTGAAGCTTTCTTT	CATLKGMNTEAFF
NA	TRBV27	many	TRBJ2-6	16	TGTGCCAGCAGAGACGTAGAGCCCTCTGGGGCCAACGTCCTGACTTTC	CASRDVEPSGANVLTF
TRBD1	TRBV2	once	TRBJ2-6	18	TGTGCCAGCAGTGATATTGAGGGGGCCATGTCTGGGGCCAACGTCCTGACTTTC	CASSDIEGAMSGANVLTF